These 31 T cell receptor beta chains were sequenced from one sample in a study of B cell selection in AIRE deficiency. Data came from immunoSEQ multiplex PCR; TCRdb stores just in-frame clones and leaves some out. The data contain 20,000 to 25,000 clones, 95% to 98% of them singletons. Sorting defined conventional CD4 T cells as CD4+CD127+. The sample was conventional CD4+ T cells sorted from PBMCs. The receptors were gathered from a human donor with AIRE deficiency.

The V call is TRBV2, the J call TRBJ2-5; no firm D call. Germline V lookup: CDR1 SNHLY, CDR2 FYNNEI. The V end was cut by 6 bases, the J end by 3 bases, with 5 bases between. This CDR3 has 11 residues. The CDR3 nucleotides are TGTGCCAGCAGCAGCGAAGAGACCCAGTACTTC. Encoded protein: CASSSEETQYF.

The CDR3 here is CAIGSGVPYEQYF. CDR3 nucleotides: TGTGCCATCGGCTCGGGAGTCCCATACGAGCAGTACTTC. The chain is built from TRBV10-3 and TRBJ2-7; a weak D match, TRBD2 (6 bases). CDR3 length: 13 residues. V lost 8 bases to trimming and J lost 4 bases, with 15 bases between them. Germline V gene lookup returns CDR1 ENHRY and CDR2 SYGVKD.

The chain employs TRBV7-9 and TRBJ2-5; no clear D gene. V was cut by 3 bases and J by 2 bases, with 10 bases left in between. This CDR3 contains 14 residues. Germline CDR1 reads SEHNR; CDR2 reads FQNEAQ (reference sequence). CDR3 nucleotide sequence: TGTGCCAGCAGCTTGCGATGGAATCAAGAGACCCAGTACTTC. Translation gives CASSLRWNQETQYF.

The chain combines TRBV30 with TRBJ1-2; tentative D call: TRBD1 (5 bases). Germline loops: CDR1 GTSNPN, CDR2 SVGIG (reference sequence). The length of the CDR3 is 13 residues. V was trimmed by 4 bases and J by 7 bases, leaving 16 bases between them. CDR3 protein: CAWKTTGGSGYTF. The CDR3 nucleotides are TGTGCCTGGAAAACCACAGGAGGCTCTGGCTACACCTTC.

The chain combines TRBV30 with TRBJ1-2; no definite D call. This CDR3 comprises 14 residues. Germline assignment: CDR1 GTSNPN and CDR2 SVGIG (reference sequence). The V end was cut by 6 bases, the J end by 7 bases, with 21 bases between. The CDR3 DNA is TGTGCCTGTATGGACGTTGGAACGGCTCTTGGCTACACCTTC. Translated: CACMDVGTALGYTF.

V is TRBV6-5 and J is TRBJ1-3; 9 bases fit TRBD1. The ends lost 2 bases at V and 7 bases at J; junction bases unmatched: 6. CDR1 is MNHEY, CDR2 SVGAGI, per germline. This CDR3 comprises 15 residues. CDR3 region: CASSYTWTGANTIYF. Written as DNA, the CDR3 is TGTGCCAGCAGTTACACGTGGACAGGGGCTAACACCATATATTTT.

The chain has TRBV7-2 and TRBJ2-2; D is unresolved. V was trimmed by 2 bases and J by 3 bases, leaving 16 bases between them. Germline CDR1 and CDR2: SGHTA and FQGNSA. The CDR3 covers 17 residues. CDR3 DNA sequence: TGTGCCAGCAGCTTAACCGTTTGGCTAGGCGACACCGGGGAGCTGTTTTTT. Protein: CASSLTVWLGDTGELFF.

The chain couples TRBV6-5 to TRBJ1-4, with 12 bases aligning to TRBD1. Germline CDR1 is MNHEY and CDR2 is SVGAGI. CDR3 length: 15 amino acids. J gave up 5 bases and V 2 bases, and 0 bases lay outside the gene matches. In nucleotides, the CDR3 is TGTGCCAGCAGTTACGGGACAGGGGGCAATGAAAAACTGTTTTTT. Translation: CASSYGTGGNEKLFF.

The V gene is TRBV5-6, the J gene TRBJ2-3; D gene unclear. Trimming left V 0 bases short and J 0 bases short, with 5 bases between. CDR1 SGHDT and CDR2 YYEEEE come from the germline V gene. The CDR3 extends over 14 amino acids. The CDR3 protein is CASSLGTSTDTQYF. DNA for the CDR3: TGTGCCAGCAGCTTGGGGACCAGCACAGATACGCAGTATTTT.

The chain couples TRBV6-6 to TRBJ1-4; TRBD1 might be the D (5 bases). The CDR3 is 16 amino acids. V was cut by 0 bases and J by 7 bases, with 15 bases left in between. Germline CDR1 is MNHNY and CDR2 is SVGAGI (reference sequence). CDR3 protein: CASSYSGGVSREKLFF. The CDR3 DNA sequence: TGTGCCAGCAGTTACTCTGGGGGGGTTTCACGTGAAAAACTGTTTTTT.

This chain joins TRBV4-3 and TRBJ1-4; D not certain. V was clipped by 0 bases and J by 2 bases, with 10 bases between them. This CDR3 spans 16 amino acids. The germline gives CDR1 LGHNA, CDR2 YSLEER. The CDR3 is CASSQDVRVTNEKLFF. In DNA form, the CDR3 reads TGCGCCAGCAGCCAAGATGTCCGCGTTACTAATGAAAAACTGTTTTTT.

The J gene is TRBJ2-3, the V gene TRBV4-2; 7 bases fit TRBD2. The V and J ends lost 5 bases and 0 bases, in that order; junction bases with no gene match: 8. The length of the CDR3 is 16 residues. Per the germline V gene, CDR1 is LGHNA and CDR2 is YNFKEQ. CDR3 in DNA: TGTGCCAGCAGCTTGGAGGCTAGCGGTAGCACAGATACGCAGTATTTT. Translating gives CASSLEASGSTDTQYF.

The chain employs TRBV9 and TRBJ1-1, with no clear D. Germline CDR1 is SGDLS and CDR2 is YYNGEE. Trimming shortened V by 4 bases and J by 0 bases, and 10 bases separated the two germline ends. CDR3 size: 14 residues. CDR3 residues: CASSPTGMNTEAFF. The CDR3 nucleotides are TGTGCCAGCAGCCCCACCGGGATGAACACTGAAGCTTTCTTT.

V and J are TRBV10-3 and TRBJ1-1; weak D call: TRBD1 (5 bases). The V gene lost 9 bases and the J gene lost 0 bases, with 17 bases spanning the gap. Germline assignment: CDR1 ENHRY and CDR2 SYGVKD. CDR3 length: 15 residues. CDR3 nucleotide sequence: TGTGCCATGTCCCCCGGGGGTGCAATGAACACTGAAGCTTTCTTT. Translating gives CAMSPGGAMNTEAFF.

This chain joins TRBV15 and TRBJ2-6; possible D gene TRBD1, 5 bases. V shed 3 bases and J shed 1 base, with 13 bases lying between them. Germline V gene lookup returns CDR1 LNHNV and CDR2 YYDKDF (reference sequence). The length of the CDR3 is 17 residues. CDR3 nucleotides: TGTGCCACCAGCAGTGATTATCAGGGTTCTGGGGCCAACGTCCTGACTTTC. Translated: CATSSDYQGSGANVLTF.

CDR3 nucleotide sequence: TGTGCCAGCAGTTTCCAGTCCCGATCTGGGGCCAACGTCCTGACTTTC. Protein sequence: CASSFQSRSGANVLTF. The rearrangement links TRBV28 to TRBJ2-6; no clear D. This CDR3 has 16 residues. V was clipped by 3 bases and J by 1 base, with 10 bases between them. Germline V gene lookup returns CDR1 MDHEN and CDR2 SYDVKM.

This chain uses TRBV21-1 with TRBJ1-5. TRBV21-1 is a pseudogene segment. The CDR3 loop spans 15 amino acids. CDR3 sequence (DNA): TGTGCCAGCAGCAAAGCGCTTAAGCTAGTCCAGCCCCAGCATTTT. It yields the protein CASSKALKLVQPQHF.

The chain links TRBV27 to TRBJ2-7; 9 positions match TRBD1. The CDR3 is made up of 17 amino acids. Germline assignment: CDR1 MNHEY and CDR2 SMNVEV (reference sequence). J gave up 1 base and V 6 bases, and 13 bases lay outside the gene matches. The CDR3 loop reads CASSRSTGGSKSYEQYF. DNA for the CDR3: TGTGCCAGCAGCAGGTCAACAGGGGGCTCCAAATCCTACGAGCAGTACTTC.

V and J are TRBV5-4 and TRBJ2-5; 7 bases are shared with TRBD1. With 0 bases clipped from V and 4 bases from J, the junction kept 6 bases outside the gene matches. This CDR3 is built from 15 residues. Germline values: CDR1 SGHNT, CDR2 YYREEE (reference sequence). The CDR3 loop reads CASSLDYRGGETQYF. The CDR3 coding sequence is TGTGCCAGCAGCTTGGATTACAGGGGCGGAGAGACCCAGTACTTC.

The rearrangement joins TRBV4-2 to TRBJ2-1, with 9 bases aligning to TRBD2. J was trimmed by 0 bases and V by 0 bases; bases with no gene match: 18. Germline CDR1 reads LGHNA; CDR2 reads YNFKEQ. This CDR3 contains 22 residues. The CDR3 sequence: CASSQDSPTSGRYGYSYNEQFF. CDR3 DNA: TGTGCCAGCAGCCAAGATTCCCCGACTAGCGGTAGATACGGATACTCCTACAATGAGCAGTTCTTC.

The V gene is TRBV27, the J gene TRBJ2-1; 11 bases fit TRBD2. The CDR3 consists of 17 residues. V trimming: 3 bases; J trimming: 6 bases; junction bases outside the gene matches: 10. Looked up from germline, CDR1 is MNHEY and CDR2 is SMNVEV (reference sequence). DNA for the CDR3: TGTGCCAGCAGTTTGGGGATCTCTAGCGGGAGGCGCAATGAGCAGTTCTTC. It encodes CASSLGISSGRRNEQFF.

The chain uses TRBV7-9 and TRBJ2-1; D not resolved. Germline V gene lookup returns CDR1 SEHNR and CDR2 FQNEAQ (reference sequence). CDR3 length: 11 amino acids. The germline V and J ends were trimmed by 5 bases and 9 bases, with 8 bases remaining between them. Written as DNA, the CDR3 is TGTGCCAGCAGCCCAGCGTTTGAGCAGTTCTTC. Residues: CASSPAFEQFF. The whole variable domain, remainder taken from reference TRBV7-9 and TRBJ2-1, is DTGVSQNPRHKITKRGQNVTFRCDPISEHNRLYWYRQTLGQGPEFLTYFQNEAQLEKSRLLSDRFSAERPKGSFSTLEIQRTEQGDSAMYLCASSPAFEQFFGPGTRLTVL.

This chain links TRBV9 with TRBJ2-1, with D unclear. V shed 1 base and J shed 0 bases, with 11 bases lying between them. The CDR3 has 16 residues. From germline, CDR1 is SGDLS and CDR2 YYNGEE. Here the CDR3 DNA reads TGTGCCAGCAGCGTAAGCATTTCGAGCTCCTACAATGAGCAGTTCTTC. Protein: CASSVSISSSYNEQFF.

CDR3 coding DNA: TGTGCCAGCAGCTTTACTAGCGGGACAGGAGAGACCCAGTACTTC. Amino acid sequence: CASSFTSGTGETQYF. The genes are TRBV11-3 and TRBJ2-5, with TRBD2 matching 10 bases. Per the germline V gene, CDR1 is SGHNT and CDR2 is YENEEA. The trim removed 3 bases at V and 4 bases at J, leaving 5 bases unmatched. This CDR3 spans 15 amino acids.

This clone was seen just once. The chain recombines TRBV19 with TRBJ2-3, with D unresolved. CDR3 length: 14 residues. Trimming stripped 2 bases from V and 2 bases from J, with 8 bases between. Germline V lookup: CDR1 LNHDA, CDR2 SQIVND (reference sequence). The DNA for the CDR3 is TGTGCCAGTAGTATAAGGAGAAACACAGATACGCAGTATTTT. The encoded protein is CASSIRRNTDTQYF.

The rearrangement uses TRBV28 and TRBJ2-7; 11 bases align to TRBD1. The CDR3 has 15 residues. Per the germline V gene, CDR1 is MDHEN and CDR2 is SYDVKM. Unmatched junction bases numbered 7, after V lost 6 bases and J lost 3 bases. The CDR3 sequence: CASRLPGTGGYEQYF. CDR3 nucleotides: TGTGCCAGCAGACTACCCGGGACAGGGGGCTACGAGCAGTACTTC.

This chain links TRBV7-3 with TRBJ2-2; D unresolved. Trimming cost V 5 bases and J 0 bases, with 13 bases left between them. The CDR3 is 16 amino acids. Germline CDR1 reads SGHTA; CDR2 reads FQGTGA. The CDR3 sequence: CASSLSVAANTGELFF. The CDR3 nucleotides are TGTGCCAGCAGCCTCTCCGTGGCAGCGAACACCGGGGAGCTGTTTTTT.

In its sample, this clone was seen a few times. The chain links TRBV2 to TRBJ2-1; the D gene is possibly TRBD2 (5 bases). V was clipped by 4 bases and J by 3 bases, with 13 bases between them. The germline CDR1 and CDR2 sequences are SNHLY and FYNNEI. The CDR3 spans 15 residues. In DNA, the CDR3 is TGTGCCAGCAGTGTCGGTCGGCGGGTCTACAATGAGCAGTTCTTC. Amino acid sequence: CASSVGRRVYNEQFF.

V gene TRBV11-2 combines with J gene TRBJ1-3, with D tentatively TRBD1 (5 bases). This CDR3 contains 17 residues. The germline V gene has CDR1 SGHAT and CDR2 FQNNGV. Trimming shortened V by 2 bases and J by 0 bases, and 14 bases separated the two germline ends. CDR3 protein: CASSLNPDTSSGNTIYF. The CDR3 DNA is TGTGCCAGCAGCTTAAACCCGGACACGAGCTCTGGAAACACCATATATTTT.

The chain recombines TRBV25-1 with TRBJ1-3; no definite D call. The CDR3 is 13 residues long. Germline CDR1 and CDR2: MGHDK and SYGVNS. The V gene lost 4 bases and the J gene lost 1 base, with 5 bases spanning the gap. CDR3 coding DNA: TGTGCCAGCAGTGTGGGTTCTGGAAACACCATATATTTT. Amino acid sequence: CASSVGSGNTIYF.

The chain has TRBV4-3 and TRBJ2-5; 8 bases match TRBD2. With 1 base clipped from V and 1 base from J, the junction kept 14 bases outside the gene matches. CDR1 and CDR2 from the germline V gene are LGHNA and YSLEER. CDR3 size: 19 residues. The CDR3 region is CASSQGPGREGRFQETQYF. CDR3 nucleotides: TGCGCCAGCAGCCAAGGGCCCGGCCGGGAGGGGCGCTTCCAAGAGACCCAGTACTTC.